Here is one TCR beta chain with its context. Its target is not known. This sample is drawn from a study of cytomegalovirus exposure and HLA in healthy donors. Overall study findings and caveats: Prior analysis indicated that the majority of TCR beta V segments exhibited productivity approximately 87% or approximately 30% of the time. The sole available immune exposure information was CMV serostatus.

J was trimmed by 5 bases and V by 0 bases; bases with no gene match: 7. There are 15 residues in the CDR3. The germline V gene has CDR1 GTSNPN and CDR2 SVGIG (reference sequence). The donors, nominally healthy at sampling, likely had unrecorded immune exposures. PCR involved 60 Vbeta and 13 Jbeta primers. Profiling relied on immunoSEQ multiplex PCR, and the TCRdb table lists in-frame clones only, not all of them. The sample holds about 190,000 clones, about 86% seen once. This receptor was obtained from a man aged 40-50 years in good health and CMV-seropositive. V and J are TRBV30 and TRBJ1-2; 9 nucleotides agree with TRBD1. Sequenced input: PBMCs. The CDR3 bases are TGTGCCTGGAGTGTATTAGGACAGGGGACTTATGGCTACACCTTC. This sequence encodes CAWSVLGQGTYGYTF.